This T cell receptor beta chain was captured in a study of early T cells in non-severe SARS-CoV-2 infection. TCRdb redid the calling of the 5' RACE reads with MiXCR, one entry per CDR3 protein. The table lists tens of thousands of distinct CDR3 sequences, about 9.1% of them singletons. This clonotype occurred many times. Germline V gene data show CDR1 as SGDLS and CDR2 as YYNGEE. The CDR3 sequence is 13 residues long. Trimming left V 0 bases short and J 3 bases short, with 4 bases between. The input for sequencing was whole blood, taken at baseline. This chain links TRBV9 with TRBJ2-1; D not resolved. The receptor was derived from an adult who was a healthcare worker with PCR-confirmed SARS-CoV-2 infection or an uninfected control (not recorded which). In DNA, the CDR3 is TGTGCCAGCAGCGTAGGGGTCTACAATGAGCAGTTCTTC. This gives the protein CASSVGVYNEQFF.